Only a few counts were recorded for the clone carrying this T cell receptor beta chain. The antigen is undetermined. These data originate in a study of cytomegalovirus exposure and HLA in healthy donors. Overall study findings and caveats: Cytomegalovirus association was listed for 170 or so TCR beta chains. TCR beta sequences reportedly predicted most subjects' HLA-A and HLA-B alleles accurately.

Germline V gives CDR1 MNHEY, CDR2 SVGAGI. CDR3 length: 16 residues. The V end lost 0 bases, the J end lost 2 bases, and 13 bases lay between the germline ends. Use of 60 Vbeta and 13 Jbeta primers characterized the PCR. Clones were sequenced by immunoSEQ multiplex PCR, and TCRdb holds only the in-frame ones, with some missing. The sample consists of 200,000 to 250,000 clones, around 73% of them appearing once. This receptor was taken from a male donor in good health and CMV-seronegative. Sequencing input: PBMCs. The V and J genes are TRBV6-5 and TRBJ1-2, with D possibly TRBD1 on 6 matching bases. In DNA, the CDR3 is TGTGCCAGCAGTTACTCGACACAGGGAGCGAACTATGGCTACACCTTC. It specifies CASSYSTQGANYGYTF.